This paragraph reports one TCR beta chain. Using immunoSEQ multiplex PCR, the repertoire was profiled, and TCRdb retains in-frame clones only, with some absent. The table has 250,000 or so clones, 90% seen once; the top ten hold around 2.3%. This sample is drawn from a study of blood T cell repertoires in COVID-19. Looked up from germline, CDR1 is SGHKS and CDR2 is YYEKEE (reference sequence). CDR3 length: 14 amino acids. V lost 0 bases to trimming and J lost 8 bases, with 14 bases between them. The chain has TRBV5-5 and TRBJ1-2; tentative D call: TRBD1 (5 bases). The source is a woman aged 55-75 years with COVID-19, enrolled during active disease. Sample: peripheral blood. The CDR3 bases are TGTGCCAGCAGCTTGGTGACAGAAAGAGGAGGCTACACCTTC. Its translation: CASSLVTERGGYTF.